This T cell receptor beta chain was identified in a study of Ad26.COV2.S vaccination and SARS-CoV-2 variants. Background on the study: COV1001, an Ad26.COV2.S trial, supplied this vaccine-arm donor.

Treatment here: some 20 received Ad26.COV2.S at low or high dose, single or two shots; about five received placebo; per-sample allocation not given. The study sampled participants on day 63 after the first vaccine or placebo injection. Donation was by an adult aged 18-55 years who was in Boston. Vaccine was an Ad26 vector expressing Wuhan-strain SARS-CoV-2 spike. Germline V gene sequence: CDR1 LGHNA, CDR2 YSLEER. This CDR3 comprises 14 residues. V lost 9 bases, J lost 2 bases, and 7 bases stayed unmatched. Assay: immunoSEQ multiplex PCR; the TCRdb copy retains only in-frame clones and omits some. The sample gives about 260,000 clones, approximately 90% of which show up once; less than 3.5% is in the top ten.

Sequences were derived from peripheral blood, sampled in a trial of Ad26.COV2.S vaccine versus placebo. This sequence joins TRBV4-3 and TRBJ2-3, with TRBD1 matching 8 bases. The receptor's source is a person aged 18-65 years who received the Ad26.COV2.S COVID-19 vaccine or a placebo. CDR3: CASSRGPSTDTQYF. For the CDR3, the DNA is TGCGCCAGTTCCAGGGGGCCTTCCACAGATACGCAGTATTTT.